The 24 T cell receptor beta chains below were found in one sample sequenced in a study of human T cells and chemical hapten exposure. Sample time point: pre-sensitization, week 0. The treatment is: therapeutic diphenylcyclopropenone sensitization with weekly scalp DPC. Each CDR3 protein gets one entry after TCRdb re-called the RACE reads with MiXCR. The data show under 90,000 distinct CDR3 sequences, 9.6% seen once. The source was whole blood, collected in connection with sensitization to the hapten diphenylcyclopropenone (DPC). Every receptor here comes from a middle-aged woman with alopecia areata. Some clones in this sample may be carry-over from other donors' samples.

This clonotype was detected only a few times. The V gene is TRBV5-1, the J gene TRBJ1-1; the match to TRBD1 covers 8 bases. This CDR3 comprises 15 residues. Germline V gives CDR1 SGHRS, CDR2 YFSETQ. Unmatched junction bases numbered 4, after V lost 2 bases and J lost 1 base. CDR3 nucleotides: TGCGCCAGCAGCTTAATGACAGGGGAGAACACTGAAGCTTTCTTT. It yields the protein CASSLMTGENTEAFF.

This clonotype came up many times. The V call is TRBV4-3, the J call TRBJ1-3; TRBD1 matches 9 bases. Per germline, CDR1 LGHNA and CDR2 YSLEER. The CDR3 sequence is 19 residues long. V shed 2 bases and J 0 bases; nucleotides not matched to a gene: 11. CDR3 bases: TGCGCCAGCAGCCAAAACCAATTCCGGGACAGGGTCTCTGGAAACACCATATATTTT. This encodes CASSQNQFRDRVSGNTIYF.

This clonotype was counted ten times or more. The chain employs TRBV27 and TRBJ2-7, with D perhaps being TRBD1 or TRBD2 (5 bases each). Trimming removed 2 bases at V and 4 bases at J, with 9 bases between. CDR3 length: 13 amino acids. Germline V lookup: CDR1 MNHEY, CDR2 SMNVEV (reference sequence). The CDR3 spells CASSLGGKYEQYF. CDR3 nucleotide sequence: TGTGCCAGCAGTTTAGGGGGAAAGTACGAGCAGTACTTC.

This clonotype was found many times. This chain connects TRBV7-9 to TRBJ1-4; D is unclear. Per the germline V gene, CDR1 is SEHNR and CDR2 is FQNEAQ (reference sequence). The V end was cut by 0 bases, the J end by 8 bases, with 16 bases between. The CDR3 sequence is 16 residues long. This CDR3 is CASSLAEWTVREKLFF. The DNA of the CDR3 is TGTGCCAGCAGCTTAGCGGAGTGGACGGTTAGAGAAAAACTGTTTTTT.

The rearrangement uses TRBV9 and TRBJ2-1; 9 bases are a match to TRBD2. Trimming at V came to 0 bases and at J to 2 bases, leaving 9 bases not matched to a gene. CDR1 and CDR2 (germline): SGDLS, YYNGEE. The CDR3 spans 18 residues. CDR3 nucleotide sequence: TGTGCCAGCAGCGTAGTTGGCAGCGGGGGGTCTACCTACAATGAGCAGTTCTTC. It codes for CASSVVGSGGSTYNEQFF.

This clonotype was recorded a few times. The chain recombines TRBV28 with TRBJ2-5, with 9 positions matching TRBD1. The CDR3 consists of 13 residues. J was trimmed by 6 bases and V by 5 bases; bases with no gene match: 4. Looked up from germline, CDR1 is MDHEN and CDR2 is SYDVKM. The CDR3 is CASSRDREKTQYF. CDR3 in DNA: TGTGCCAGCAGTCGGGACAGGGAAAAGACCCAGTACTTC.

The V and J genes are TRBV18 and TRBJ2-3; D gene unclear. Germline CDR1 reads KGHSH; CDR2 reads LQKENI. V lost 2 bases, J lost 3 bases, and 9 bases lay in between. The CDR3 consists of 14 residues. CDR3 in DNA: TGTGCCAGCTCACCAATCGGGTATACAGATACGCAGTATTTT. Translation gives CASSPIGYTDTQYF.

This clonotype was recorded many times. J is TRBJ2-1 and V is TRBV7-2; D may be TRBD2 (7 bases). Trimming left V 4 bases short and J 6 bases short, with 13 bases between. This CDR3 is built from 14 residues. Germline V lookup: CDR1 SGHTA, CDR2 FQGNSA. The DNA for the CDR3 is TGTGCCAGCAGCTGGGAGGGGGGATTCAATGAGCAGTTCTTC. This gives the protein CASSWEGGFNEQFF. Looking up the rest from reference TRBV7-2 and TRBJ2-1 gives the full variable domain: GAGVSQSPSNKVTEKGKDVELRCDPISGHTALYWYRQSLGQGLEFLIYFQGNSAPDKSGLPSDRFSAERTGGSVSTLTIQRTQQEDSAVYLCASSWEGGFNEQFFGPGTRLTVL.

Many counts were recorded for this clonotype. The CDR3 here is CASTRKGLAITFYEQYF. As DNA, the CDR3 is TGTGCCAGCACCAGAAAGGGACTGGCCATCACATTCTACGAGCAGTACTTC. This sequence joins TRBV6-2 or TRBV6-3 and TRBJ2-7; maybe TRBD2 (6 bases). V was cut by 7 bases and J by 3 bases, with 25 bases left in between. The germline CDR1 and CDR2 sequences are MNHEY and SVGEGT. The CDR3 totals 17 residues.

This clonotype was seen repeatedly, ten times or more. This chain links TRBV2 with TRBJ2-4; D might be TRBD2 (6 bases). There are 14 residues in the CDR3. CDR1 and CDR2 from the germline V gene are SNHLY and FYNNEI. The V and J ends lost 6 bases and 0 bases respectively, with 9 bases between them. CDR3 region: CASSQGLAKNIQYF. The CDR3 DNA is TGTGCCAGCAGCCAGGGACTAGCCAAAAACATTCAGTACTTC.

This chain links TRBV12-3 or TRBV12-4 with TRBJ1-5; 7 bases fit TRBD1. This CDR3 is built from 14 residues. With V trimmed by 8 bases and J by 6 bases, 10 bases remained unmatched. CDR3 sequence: CASSSGGGSQPQHF. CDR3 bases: TGTGCCAGCTCTTCAGGGGGAGGCAGTCAGCCCCAGCATTTT.

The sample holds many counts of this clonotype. The CDR3 protein is CASSQDGGSYEQYF. The CDR3 DNA sequence: TGCGCCAGCAGCCAAGACGGGGGCTCCTACGAGCAGTACTTC. The J gene is TRBJ2-7, the V gene TRBV4-1; TRBD2 is a possible D gene (6 bases). This CDR3 is built from 14 residues. Trimming cost V 0 bases and J 0 bases, with 6 bases left between them. In germline, CDR1 is MGHRA, CDR2 YSYEKL.

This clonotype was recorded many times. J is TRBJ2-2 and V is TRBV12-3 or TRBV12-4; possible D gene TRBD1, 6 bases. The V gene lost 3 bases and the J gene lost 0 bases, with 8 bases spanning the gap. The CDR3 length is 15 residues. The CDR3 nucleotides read TGTGCCAGCAGTTTGACAGGAACGAACACCGGGGAGCTGTTTTTT. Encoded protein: CASSLTGTNTGELFF.

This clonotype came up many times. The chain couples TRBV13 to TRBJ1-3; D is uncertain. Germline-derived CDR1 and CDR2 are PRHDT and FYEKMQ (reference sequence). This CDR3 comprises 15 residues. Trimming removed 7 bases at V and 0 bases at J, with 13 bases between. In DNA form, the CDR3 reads TGTGCCAGCACCAACGGGATGCTCTCTGGAAACACCATATATTTT. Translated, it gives CASTNGMLSGNTIYF. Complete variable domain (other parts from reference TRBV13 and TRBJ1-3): AAGVIQSPRHLIKEKRETATLKCYPIPRHDTVYWYQQGPGQDPQFLISFYEKMQSDKGSIPDRFSAQQFSDYHSELNMSSLELGDSALYFCASTNGMLSGNTIYFGEGSWLTVV.

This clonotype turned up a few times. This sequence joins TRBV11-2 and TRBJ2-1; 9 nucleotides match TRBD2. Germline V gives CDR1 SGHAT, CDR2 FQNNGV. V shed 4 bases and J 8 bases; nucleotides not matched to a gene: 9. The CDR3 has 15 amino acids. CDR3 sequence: CASSSRAGGLHEQFF. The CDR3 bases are TGTGCCAGCAGCTCCCGGGCGGGGGGGCTTCATGAGCAGTTCTTC.

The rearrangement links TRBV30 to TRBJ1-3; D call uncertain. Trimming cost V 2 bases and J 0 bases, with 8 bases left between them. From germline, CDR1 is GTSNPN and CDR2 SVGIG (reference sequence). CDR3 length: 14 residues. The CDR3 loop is CAWSQSGSGNTIYF. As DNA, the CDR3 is TGTGCCTGGAGTCAATCAGGCTCTGGAAACACCATATATTTT.

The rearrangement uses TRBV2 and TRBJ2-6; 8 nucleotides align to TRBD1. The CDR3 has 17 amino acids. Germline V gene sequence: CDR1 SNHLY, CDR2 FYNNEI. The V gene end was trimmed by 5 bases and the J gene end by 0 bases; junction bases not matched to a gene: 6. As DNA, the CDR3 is TGTGCCAGCAGTCGAGACAGGGGTTACTCTGGGGCCAACGTCCTGACTTTC. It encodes CASSRDRGYSGANVLTF. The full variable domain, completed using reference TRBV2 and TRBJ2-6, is EPEVTQTPSHQVTQMGQEVILRCVPISNHLYFYWYRQILGQKVEFLVSFYNNEISEKSEIFDDQFSVERPDGSNFTLKIRSTKLEDSAMYFCASSRDRGYSGANVLTFGAGSRLTVL.

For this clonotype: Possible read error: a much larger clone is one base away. CDR3 coding DNA: TGTGCCAGCAGTCATATTAGGGAGAGTATAGACACTGGAGCTTTCTTT. Translation: CASSHIRESIDTGAFF. This sequence joins TRBV11-2 and TRBJ1-1; D unresolved. Looked up from germline, CDR1 is SGHAT and CDR2 is FQNNGV. The CDR3 sequence is 16 residues long.

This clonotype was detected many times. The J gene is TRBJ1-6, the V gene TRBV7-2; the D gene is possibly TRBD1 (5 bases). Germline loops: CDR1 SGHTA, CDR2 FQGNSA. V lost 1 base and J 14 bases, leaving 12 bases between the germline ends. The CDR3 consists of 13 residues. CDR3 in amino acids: CASSLGSREALHF. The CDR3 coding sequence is TGTGCCAGCAGCTTAGGTTCCAGGGAGGCCCTCCACTTT.

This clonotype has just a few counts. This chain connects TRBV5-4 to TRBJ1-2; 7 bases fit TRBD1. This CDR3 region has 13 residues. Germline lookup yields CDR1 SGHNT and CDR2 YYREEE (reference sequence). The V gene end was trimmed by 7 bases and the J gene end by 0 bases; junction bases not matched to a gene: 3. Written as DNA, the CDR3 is TGTGCCAGCTGGGACAGAGCTAACTATGGCTACACCTTC. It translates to CASWDRANYGYTF.

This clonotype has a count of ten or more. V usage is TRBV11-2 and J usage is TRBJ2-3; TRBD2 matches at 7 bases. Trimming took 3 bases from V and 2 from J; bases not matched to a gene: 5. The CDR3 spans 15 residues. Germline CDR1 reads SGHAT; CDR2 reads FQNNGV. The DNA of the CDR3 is TGTGCCAGCAGCTTGGGGGGGGGATTCACAGATACGCAGTATTTT. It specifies CASSLGGGFTDTQYF.

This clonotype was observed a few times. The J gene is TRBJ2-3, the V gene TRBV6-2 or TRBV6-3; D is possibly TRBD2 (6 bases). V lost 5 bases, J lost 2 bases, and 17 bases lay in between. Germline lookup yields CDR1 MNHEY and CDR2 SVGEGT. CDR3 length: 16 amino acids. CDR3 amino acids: CASSRTPGLFTDTQYF. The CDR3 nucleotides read TGTGCCAGCAGTCGGACCCCGGGACTCTTCACAGATACGCAGTATTTT.

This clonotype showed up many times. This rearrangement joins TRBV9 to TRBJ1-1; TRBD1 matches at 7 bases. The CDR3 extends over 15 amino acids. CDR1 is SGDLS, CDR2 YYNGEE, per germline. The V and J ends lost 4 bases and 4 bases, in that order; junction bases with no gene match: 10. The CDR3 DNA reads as TGTGCCAGCAGCCCATCACAGGGGTTTCGCACTGAAGCTTTCTTT. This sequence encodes CASSPSQGFRTEAFF.

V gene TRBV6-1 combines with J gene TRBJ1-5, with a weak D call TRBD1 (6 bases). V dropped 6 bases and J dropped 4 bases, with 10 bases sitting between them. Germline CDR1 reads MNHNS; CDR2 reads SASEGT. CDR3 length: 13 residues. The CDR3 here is CASRDSQNQPQHF. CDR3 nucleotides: TGTGCCAGCAGGGACAGTCAGAATCAGCCCCAGCATTTT.